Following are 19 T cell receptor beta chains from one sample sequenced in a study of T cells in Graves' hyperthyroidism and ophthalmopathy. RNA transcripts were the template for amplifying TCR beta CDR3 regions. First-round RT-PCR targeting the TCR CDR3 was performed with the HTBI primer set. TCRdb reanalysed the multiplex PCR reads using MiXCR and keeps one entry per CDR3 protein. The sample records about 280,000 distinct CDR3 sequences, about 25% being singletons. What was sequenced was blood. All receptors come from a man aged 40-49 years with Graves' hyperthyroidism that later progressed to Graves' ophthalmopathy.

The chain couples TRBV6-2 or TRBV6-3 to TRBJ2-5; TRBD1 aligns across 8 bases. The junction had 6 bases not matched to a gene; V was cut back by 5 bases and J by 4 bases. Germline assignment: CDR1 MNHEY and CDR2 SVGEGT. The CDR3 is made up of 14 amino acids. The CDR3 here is CASSLTTGGETQYF. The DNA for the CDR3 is TGTGCCAGCAGTCTTACCACAGGGGGAGAGACCCAGTACTTC.

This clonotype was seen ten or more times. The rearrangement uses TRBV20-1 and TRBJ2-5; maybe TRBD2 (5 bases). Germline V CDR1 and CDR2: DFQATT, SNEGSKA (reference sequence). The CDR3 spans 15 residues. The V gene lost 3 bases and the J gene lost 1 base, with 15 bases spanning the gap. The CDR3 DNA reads TGCAGTGCTAGTCGGTGGGAGCGAAGCCAAGAGACCCAGTACTTC. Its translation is CSASRWERSQETQYF.

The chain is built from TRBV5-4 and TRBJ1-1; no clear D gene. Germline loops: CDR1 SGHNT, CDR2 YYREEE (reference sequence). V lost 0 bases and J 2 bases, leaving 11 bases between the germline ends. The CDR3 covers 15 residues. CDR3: CASSLGWRSNTEAFF. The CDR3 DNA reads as TGTGCCAGCAGCTTGGGATGGCGCAGTAACACTGAAGCTTTCTTT.

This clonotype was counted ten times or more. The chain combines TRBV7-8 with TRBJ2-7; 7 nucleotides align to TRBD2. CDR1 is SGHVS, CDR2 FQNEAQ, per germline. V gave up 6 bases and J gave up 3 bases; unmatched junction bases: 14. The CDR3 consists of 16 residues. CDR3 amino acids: CASSFLPGTGGYEQYF. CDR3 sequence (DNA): TGTGCCAGCAGTTTTCTCCCCGGGACGGGGGGCTACGAGCAGTACTTC.

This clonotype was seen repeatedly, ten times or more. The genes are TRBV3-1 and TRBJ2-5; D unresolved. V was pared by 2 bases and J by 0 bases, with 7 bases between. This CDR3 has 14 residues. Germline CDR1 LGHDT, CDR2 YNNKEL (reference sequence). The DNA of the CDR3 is TGTGCCAGCAGCCAACTGGCCAACCAAGAGACCCAGTACTTC. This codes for CASSQLANQETQYF.

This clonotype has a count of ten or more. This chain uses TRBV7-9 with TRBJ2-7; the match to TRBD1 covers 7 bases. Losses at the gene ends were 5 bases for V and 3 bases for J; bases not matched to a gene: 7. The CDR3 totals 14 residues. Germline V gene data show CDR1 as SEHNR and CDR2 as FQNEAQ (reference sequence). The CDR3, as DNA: TGTGCCAGCAGCAGGGGACAGCGACGCTACGAGCAGTACTTC. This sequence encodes CASSRGQRRYEQYF.

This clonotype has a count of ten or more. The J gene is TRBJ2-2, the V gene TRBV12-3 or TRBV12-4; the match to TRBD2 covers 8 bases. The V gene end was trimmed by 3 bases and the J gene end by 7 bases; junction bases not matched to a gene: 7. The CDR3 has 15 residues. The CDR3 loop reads CASSLTAGAFGELFF. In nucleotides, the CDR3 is TGTGCCAGCAGTTTGACAGCGGGGGCTTTCGGGGAGCTGTTTTTT.

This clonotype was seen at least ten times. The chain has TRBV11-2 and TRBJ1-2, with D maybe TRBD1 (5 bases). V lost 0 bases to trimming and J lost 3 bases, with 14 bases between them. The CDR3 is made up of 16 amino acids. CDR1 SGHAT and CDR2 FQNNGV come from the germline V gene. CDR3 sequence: CASSLETPPGHYGYTF. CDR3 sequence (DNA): TGTGCCAGCAGCTTAGAGACCCCACCAGGGCACTATGGCTACACCTTC.

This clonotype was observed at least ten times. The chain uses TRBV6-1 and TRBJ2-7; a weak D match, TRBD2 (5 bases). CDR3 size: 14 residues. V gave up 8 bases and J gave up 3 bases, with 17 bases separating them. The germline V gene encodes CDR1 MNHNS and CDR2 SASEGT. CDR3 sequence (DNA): TGTGCCAGCTACCCGTCCGGGGAAATCTACGAGCAGTACTTC. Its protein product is CASYPSGEIYEQYF.

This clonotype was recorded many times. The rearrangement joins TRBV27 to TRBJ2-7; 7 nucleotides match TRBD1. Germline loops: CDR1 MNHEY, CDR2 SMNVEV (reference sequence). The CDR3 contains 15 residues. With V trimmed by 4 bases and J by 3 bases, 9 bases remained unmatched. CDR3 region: CASSSIDRVDYEQYF. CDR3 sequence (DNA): TGTGCCAGCAGTTCTATCGACAGGGTGGACTACGAGCAGTACTTC.

The CDR3 DNA sequence: TGTGCCTGGAAAATCACTGGCGGCCCCTCCTACGAGCAGTACTTC. This codes for CAWKITGGPSYEQYF. The chain couples TRBV30 to TRBJ2-7; unclear D gene. This CDR3 contains 15 residues. The germline V gene encodes CDR1 GTSNPN and CDR2 SVGIG (reference sequence). V was shortened by 4 bases and J by 0 bases, with 16 bases between the two germline ends.

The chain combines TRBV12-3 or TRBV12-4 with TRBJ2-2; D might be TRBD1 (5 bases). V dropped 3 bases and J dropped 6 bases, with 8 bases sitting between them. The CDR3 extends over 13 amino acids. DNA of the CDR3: TGTGCCAGCAGTTTGCAGGGTCCCGGGGAGCTGTTTTTT. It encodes CASSLQGPGELFF.

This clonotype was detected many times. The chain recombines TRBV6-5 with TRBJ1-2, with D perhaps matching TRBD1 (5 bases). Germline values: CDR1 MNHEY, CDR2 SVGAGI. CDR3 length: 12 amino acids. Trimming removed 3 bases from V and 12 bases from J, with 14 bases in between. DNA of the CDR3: TGTGCCAGCAGTTATTGGGGGGGATCCAACACCTTC. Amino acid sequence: CASSYWGGSNTF.

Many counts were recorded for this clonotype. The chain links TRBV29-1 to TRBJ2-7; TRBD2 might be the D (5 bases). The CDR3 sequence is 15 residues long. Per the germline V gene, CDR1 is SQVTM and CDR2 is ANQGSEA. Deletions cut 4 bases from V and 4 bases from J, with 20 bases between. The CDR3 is CSVAGGSGGKYEQYF. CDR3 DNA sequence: TGCAGCGTTGCGGGCGGGTCGGGCGGAAAGTACGAGCAGTACTTC.

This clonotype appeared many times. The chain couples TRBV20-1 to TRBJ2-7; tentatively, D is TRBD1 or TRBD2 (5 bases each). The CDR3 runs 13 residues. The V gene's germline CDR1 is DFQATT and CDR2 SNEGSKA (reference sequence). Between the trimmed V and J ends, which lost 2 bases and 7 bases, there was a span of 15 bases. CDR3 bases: TGCAGTGCTAGATTCGGGGCGATTCAAGAGCAGTACTTC. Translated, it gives CSARFGAIQEQYF.

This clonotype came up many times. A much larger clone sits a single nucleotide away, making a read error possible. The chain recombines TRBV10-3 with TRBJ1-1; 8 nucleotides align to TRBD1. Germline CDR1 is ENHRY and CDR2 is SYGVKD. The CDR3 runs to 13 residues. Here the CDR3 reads CATSDRGWTEAFF. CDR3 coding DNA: TGTGCCACCAGTGACAGGGGTTGGACTGAAGCTTTCTTT.

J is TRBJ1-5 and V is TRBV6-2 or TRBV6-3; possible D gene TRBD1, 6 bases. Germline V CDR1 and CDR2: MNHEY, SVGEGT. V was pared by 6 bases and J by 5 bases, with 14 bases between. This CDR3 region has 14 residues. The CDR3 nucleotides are TGTGCCAGCAGCCGCCCAGGGGTAGATCAGCCCCAGCATTTT. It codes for CASSRPGVDQPQHF.

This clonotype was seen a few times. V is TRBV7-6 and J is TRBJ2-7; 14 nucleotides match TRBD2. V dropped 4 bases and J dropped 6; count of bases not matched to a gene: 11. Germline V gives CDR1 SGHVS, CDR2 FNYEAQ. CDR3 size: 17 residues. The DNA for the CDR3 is TGTGCCAGCAGCTCGACCGGGACTAGCGGGAGTGGGGCCGAGCAGTACTTC. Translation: CASSSTGTSGSGAEQYF.

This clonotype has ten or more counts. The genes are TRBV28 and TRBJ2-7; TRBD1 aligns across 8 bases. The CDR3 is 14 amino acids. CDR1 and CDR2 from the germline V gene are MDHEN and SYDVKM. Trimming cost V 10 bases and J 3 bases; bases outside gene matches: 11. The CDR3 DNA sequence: TGTGCCATAAACACGGACAGGGCGATCTACGAGCAGTACTTC. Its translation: CAINTDRAIYEQYF.